One T cell receptor (beta chain) is described in this entry. Its antigen is currently unknown. This sequence may be a read error, since a much larger clone differs from it by one base. Peripheral blood genomic DNA, not sorted cells or RNA, was the template. The CDR3 length is 15 residues. This sample stems from a study of T cell repertoires in aging, cancer and after chemotherapy. Study-wide context: Repeat sampling of healthy donors over several months to years showed clear clonal overlap. Around 8.8 million TCR reads made up the full dataset.

Findings and limits, study-wide: Healthy donors lost TCR diversity with age mainly through richness, cancer patients through richness and evenness. In each cancer cohort, median generation probability increased across chemotherapy, suggesting thymic output rebounded.

TRB rearrangements spanning V, D and J were amplified using mixed TRB-A/B primers. Each CDR3 protein gets one entry after TCRdb re-called the multiplex PCR reads with MiXCR. The repertoire has under 4,500 distinct CDR3 sequences, roughly 27% of them found once; the top ten carry under 6%. The sequenced material came from blood. The rearrangement uses TRBV12-3 or TRBV12-4 and TRBJ1-4; D is perhaps TRBD1 (5 bases). The receptor was isolated from a human donor in good health. The CDR3 sequence: CASSLTAPPREILFF. The CDR3 bases are TGTGCCAGCAGTTTAACGGCTCCCCCCAGGGAAATACTGTTTTTT.